These 25 T cell receptor beta chains were all obtained from the same sample, sequenced in a study of CD8 T cells in ankylosing spondylitis. Study results and limitations: Blood from ankylosing spondylitis patients appeared to carry a characteristic roughly 8-variant TCR beta motif.

TCRdb re-called the 5' RACE reads through MiXCR, storing one row per CDR3 protein. Of 400,000 or so distinct CDR3 sequences listed, 20% to 30% were seen once; the top ten hold 0.89%. The antigens for these receptors are not known. Source material: blood, either unsorted or a sorted T cell fraction (not recorded which). The receptors shown here come from a male donor with ankylosing spondylitis.

The sample holds a few counts of this clonotype. The CDR3 DNA reads TGTGCCAGCACCGAGCGAGGGGGAGAGACCCAGTACTTC. It translates to CASTERGGETQYF. V and J are TRBV6-2 or TRBV6-3 and TRBJ2-5; D is possibly TRBD1 (6 bases). The CDR3 covers 13 residues. The V end was cut by 7 bases, the J end by 4 bases, with 13 bases between. Germline assignment: CDR1 MNHEY and CDR2 SVGEGT.

The gene calls are TRBV20-1 and TRBJ2-1, with D perhaps TRBD1 (6 bases). V was trimmed by 6 bases and J by 12 bases, leaving 15 bases between them. Per the germline V gene, CDR1 is DFQATT and CDR2 is SNEGSKA (reference sequence). The CDR3 covers 11 residues. CDR3 sequence reads: CSAFKGDAQFF. The DNA for the CDR3 is TGCAGTGCCTTTAAGGGGGACGCGCAGTTCTTC.

This chain joins TRBV6-2 or TRBV6-3 and TRBJ2-7, with TRBD1 matching 8 bases. CDR1 and CDR2 (germline): MNHEY, SVGEGT. V lost 4 bases and J lost 6; bases outside the gene matches: 11. The CDR3 is made up of 15 amino acids. The CDR3 DNA follows: TGTGCCAGCAGTTCCAACCGAGGACAGGGTGGCGAGCAGTACTTC. Translation: CASSSNRGQGGEQYF.

The chain employs TRBV6-5 and TRBJ2-7, with TRBD2 identical over 9 bases. Germline CDR1 is MNHEY and CDR2 is SVGAGI. Losses at the gene ends were 4 bases for V and 5 bases for J; bases not matched to a gene: 9. CDR3 length: 15 amino acids. Here the CDR3 reads CASSSTRTSADEQYF. CDR3 nucleotide sequence: TGTGCCAGCAGTTCAACTCGGACTAGCGCGGACGAGCAGTACTTC.

This clonotype was picked up a small number of times. The chain employs TRBV5-1 and TRBJ2-7; perhaps TRBD1 as D (5 bases). Trimming took off 1 base at V and 0 bases at J, with 11 bases between the two ends. The V gene's germline CDR1 is SGHRS and CDR2 YFSETQ. The CDR3 contains 15 residues. The CDR3 DNA follows: TGCGCCAGCAGCTTGTCCAGGGCAAGCTCCTACGAGCAGTACTTC. Amino acids: CASSLSRASSYEQYF.

This clonotype was counted between two and nine times. The rearrangement links TRBV14 to TRBJ1-3; D remains unclear. Germline V gene sequence: CDR1 SGHDN, CDR2 FVKESK. The CDR3 is 15 amino acids. With 4 bases removed from V and 2 bases from J, the gap between germline ends came to 12 bases. CDR3 coding DNA: TGTGCCAGCAGCCGCCGACAATTTACTGGAAACACCATATATTTT. It yields the protein CASSRRQFTGNTIYF.

The V call is TRBV12-3 or TRBV12-4, the J call TRBJ2-3; 15 bases are a match to TRBD2. With 5 bases clipped from V and 14 bases from J, the junction kept 11 bases outside the gene matches. The CDR3 runs 15 residues. The CDR3 DNA sequence: TGTGCCAGCAGTCCGAGCGGGACTAGCGGGAGGCCCAGGTATTTT. It encodes CASSPSGTSGRPRYF.

This chain links TRBV3-1 with TRBJ2-1; 11 bases match TRBD2. V lost 3 bases and J lost 7; bases outside the gene matches: 5. The CDR3 spans 15 residues. The V gene's germline CDR1 is LGHDT and CDR2 YNNKEL (reference sequence). The CDR3 DNA reads as TGTGCCAGCAGCCACCTAGCGGGAGGAGGAAATGAGCAGTTCTTC. This encodes CASSHLAGGGNEQFF.

This chain joins TRBV5-4 and TRBJ1-6, with D maybe TRBD1 (5 bases). The CDR3 contains 12 residues. CDR1 is SGHNT, CDR2 YYREEE, per germline (reference sequence). The V end was cut by 7 bases, the J end by 10 bases, with 12 bases between. CDR3 nucleotide sequence: TGTGCCAGCGCTGATAGGGGATCACCCCTCCACTTT. Its translation: CASADRGSPLHF.

The chain links TRBV5-1 to TRBJ2-7; 7 bases align to TRBD2. Germline assignment: CDR1 SGHRS and CDR2 YFSETQ. V was pared by 0 bases and J by 8 bases, with 11 bases of the junction left unmatched. This CDR3 has 15 residues. The CDR3 here is CASSLGSAGVIKQYF. The CDR3 bases are TGCGCCAGCAGCTTGGGATCGGCGGGAGTGATCAAGCAGTACTTC. Together with reference TRBV5-1 and TRBJ2-7, the CDR3 gives the full variable domain: KAGVTQTPRYLIKTRGQQVTLSCSPISGHRSVSWYQQTPGQGLQFLFEYFSETQRNKGNFPGRFSGRQFSNSRSEMNVSTLELGDSALYLCASSLGSAGVIKQYFGPGTRLTVT.

This clonotype has just a few counts. V gene TRBV6-5 combines with J gene TRBJ1-4; unclear D gene. V was clipped by 8 bases and J by 1 base, with 5 bases between them. The length of the CDR3 is 12 residues. The germline V gene encodes CDR1 MNHEY and CDR2 SVGAGI. The CDR3 reads CASHRTNEKLFF. The DNA of the CDR3 is TGTGCCAGCCACAGAACTAATGAAAAACTGTTTTTT.

This CDR3 is CAWTSGRASYEQYF. Written as DNA, the CDR3 is TGTGCCTGGACCTCTGGCAGGGCCTCCTACGAGCAGTACTTC. This chain links TRBV30 with TRBJ2-7; possible D gene TRBD1, 5 bases. CDR1 GTSNPN and CDR2 SVGIG come from the germline V gene (reference sequence). This CDR3 is built from 14 residues. V was trimmed by 4 bases and J by 0 bases, leaving 13 bases between them.

The V gene is TRBV20-1, the J gene TRBJ2-6; D not resolved. Trimming took 2 bases from V and 0 from J, leaving 5 bases between them. Germline CDR1 reads DFQATT; CDR2 reads SNEGSKA (reference sequence). CDR3 length: 14 residues. The CDR3, as DNA: TGCAGTGCTAGATGGGGCTCTGGGGCCAACGTCCTGACTTTC. It is translated as CSARWGSGANVLTF.

This clonotype was observed a few times. This chain joins TRBV5-1 and TRBJ2-1, with 8 bases matching TRBD2. V lost 2 bases and J lost 8; bases outside the gene matches: 9. The V gene's germline CDR1 is SGHRS and CDR2 YFSETQ. The CDR3 runs 15 residues. The DNA for the CDR3 is TGCGCCAGCAGCTTAAGCGGGAGATTTAACGATGAGCAGTTCTTC. As protein: CASSLSGRFNDEQFF.

This clonotype appeared a single time. The V call is TRBV5-1, the J call TRBJ2-5; 8 bases match TRBD2. Germline loops: CDR1 SGHRS, CDR2 YFSETQ. The CDR3 has 16 residues. Unmatched junction bases numbered 10, after V lost 1 base and J lost 5 bases. CDR3 sequence (DNA): TGCGCCAGCAGCTTGCGGCCGGGAGGGCAACTGGAGACCCAGTACTTC. Protein product: CASSLRPGGQLETQYF.

The sample holds one count of this clonotype. The chain recombines TRBV11-1 with TRBJ2-1, with 14 positions matching TRBD2. The CDR3 loop spans 19 amino acids. V trimming: 5 bases; J trimming: 5 bases; junction bases outside the gene matches: 14. Germline V gene data show CDR1 as SGHAT and CDR2 as FQDESV (reference sequence). CDR3 amino acids: CASSPGLAGDQRRDNEQFF. The CDR3 nucleotides are TGTGCCAGCAGCCCGGGACTAGCGGGAGACCAACGTCGGGACAATGAGCAGTTCTTC.

This clonotype was recorded a few times. This rearrangement joins TRBV11-2 to TRBJ2-2, with a weak D call TRBD1 (6 bases). The CDR3 loop spans 19 amino acids. In germline, CDR1 is SGHAT, CDR2 FQNNGV. V was clipped by 8 bases and J by 6 bases, with 31 bases between them. CDR3 residues: CASRNLKDRTKGEAGELFF. The CDR3 DNA reads TGTGCCAGCCGGAACCTCAAGGACAGAACCAAAGGTGAAGCCGGGGAGCTGTTTTTT.

This chain uses TRBV5-5 with TRBJ1-4; tentative D call: TRBD1 (5 bases). The V gene's germline CDR1 is SGHKS and CDR2 YYEKEE (reference sequence). CDR3 length: 13 amino acids. V lost 4 bases and J 2 bases, leaving 6 bases between the germline ends. The CDR3 DNA follows: TGTGCCAGCAGCGGGGACACTAATGAAAAACTGTTTTTT. This encodes CASSGDTNEKLFF.

This clonotype was detected a few times. This rearrangement joins TRBV6-2 or TRBV6-3 to TRBJ2-7, with 8 bases identical to TRBD1. Unmatched junction bases numbered 3, after V lost 2 bases and J lost 0 bases. This CDR3 region has 15 residues. The germline CDR1 and CDR2 sequences are MNHEY and SVGEGT. CDR3 sequence reads: CASSYPGTGSYEQYV. CDR3 bases: TGTGCCAGCAGTTACCCCGGGACAGGCTCCTACGAGCAGTACGTC.

This clonotype was detected many times. V usage is TRBV14 and J usage is TRBJ1-1; D is ambiguous. CDR1 SGHDN and CDR2 FVKESK come from the germline V gene. Trimming pared 0 bases from V and 9 bases from J, leaving 8 bases between. The CDR3 sequence is 12 residues long. Here the CDR3 DNA reads TGTGCCAGCAGCCAAGAGAGGAAGAAAGCTTTCTTT. Translated, it gives CASSQERKKAFF. The full variable domain, completed using reference TRBV14 and TRBJ1-1, is EAGVTQFPSHSVIEKGQTVTLRCDPISGHDNLYWYRRVMGKEIKFLLHFVKESKQDESGMPNNRFLAERTGGTYSTLKVQPAELEDSGVYFCASSQERKKAFFGQGTRLTVV.

This clonotype was counted between two and nine times. The chain links TRBV6-1 to TRBJ1-1; D remains ambiguous. This CDR3 is 15 amino acids long. Germline V gene data show CDR1 as MNHNS and CDR2 as SASEGT. V lost 1 base and J lost 5, with 14 bases in between. The chain's CDR3 is CASSEVLGMGTEAFF. The DNA of the CDR3 is TGTGCCAGCAGTGAAGTACTGGGGATGGGAACTGAAGCTTTCTTT.

Of note for this clonotype: Relative to the germline gene, one junction end is altered; a read error may explain this. The gene calls are TRBV6-4 and TRBJ2-1; D is unresolved. CDR3 length: 16 amino acids. Germline V gives CDR1 MRHNA, CDR2 SNTAGT. The CDR3 nucleotides are TGTGCCAGCAGTGATTTATTGAGGTTCTCCTACAATGAGCTGTTCTTC. This sequence encodes CASSDLLRFSYNELFF.

The chain couples TRBV5-1 to TRBJ2-3, with D possibly matching TRBD1 (6 bases). V lost 0 bases and J lost 0, with 8 bases in between. CDR1 and CDR2 (germline): SGHRS, YFSETQ. This CDR3 is built from 15 residues. The CDR3 bases are TGCGCCAGCAGCTTGGAGGGACAAAGCACAGATACGCAGTATTTT. The encoded protein is CASSLEGQSTDTQYF.

This clonotype was counted a few times. J is TRBJ2-1 and V is TRBV25-1; D remains unclear. CDR1 is MGHDK and CDR2 is SYGVNS in the germline V gene. The CDR3 totals 14 residues. Deletions cut 2 bases from V and 0 bases from J, with 5 bases between. CDR3 region: CASSEVISYNEQFF. The CDR3 region has the DNA TGTGCCAGCAGTGAAGTGATCTCCTACAATGAGCAGTTCTTC.

This clonotype showed up just a few times. As DNA, the CDR3 is TGTGCCACCAGTGATTGGGGACTCCCATTCGAGCGTGAGCAGTTCTTC. Translation: CATSDWGLPFEREQFF. The chain recombines TRBV24-1 with TRBJ2-1; tentatively, D is TRBD2 (6 bases). This CDR3 contains 16 residues. CDR1 and CDR2 from the germline V gene are KGHDR and SFDVKD. Trimming removed 2 bases from V and 9 bases from J, with 19 bases in between.